The table lists the clone carrying this T cell receptor beta chain with many counts. As yet, its antigen is unknown. Library preparation for TCR beta used quantitative 5'-RACE with molecular barcodes. Via MiXCR, TCRdb re-called the 5' RACE reads, giving one row per CDR3 protein. The repertoire holds about 500,000 distinct CDR3 sequences, with about 5% as singletons. This sample is drawn from a study of CD8 T cells in ankylosing spondylitis. This CDR3 comprises 16 residues. With V trimmed by 2 bases and J by 1 base, 5 bases remained unmatched. The germline V gene encodes CDR1 SGHRS and CDR2 YFSETQ. Notes on the study in general: What seemed typical of ankylosing spondylitis blood was a TCR beta motif built from under 10 highly homologous variants. Reported data indicate significant enrichment of disease-linked clones within matched ankylosing spondylitis synovial fluid. Disease-associated clonotypes exhibited CD8+ identity and were relatively infrequent in peripheral blood.

This receptor was taken from a male donor with ankylosing spondylitis. Sequencing input: blood, either unsorted or a sorted T cell fraction (not recorded which). The chain employs TRBV5-1 and TRBJ2-3; TRBD2 matches 9 bases. CDR3 coding DNA: TGCGCCAGCAGCTTTCTGGCTAGCGGGGGCACAGATACGCAGTATTTT. Its translation: CASSFLASGGTDTQYF.